This T cell receptor (beta chain) comes out of a study of control samples from healthy donors and cancer patients. CDR3 length equals 13 residues. Trimming removed 2 bases at V and 7 bases at J, with 8 bases between. Germline V CDR1 and CDR2: LGHDT, YNNKEL (reference sequence). The protocol was immunoSEQ multiplex PCR, while the TCRdb copy is restricted to in-frame clones and leaves out a portion. The data contain about 190,000 clones, just under 95% of them singletons. This clone has just one count. Input material: blood. The chain is built from TRBV3-1 (or the pseudogene TRBV3-2) and TRBJ2-2, with a weak D call TRBD1 (7 bases). The source is a man in his late teens or twenties in good health. The DNA of the CDR3 is TGTGCCAGCAGCCAACAGGGGGGCGGGGAGCTGTTTTTT. Protein product: CASSQQGGGELFF.